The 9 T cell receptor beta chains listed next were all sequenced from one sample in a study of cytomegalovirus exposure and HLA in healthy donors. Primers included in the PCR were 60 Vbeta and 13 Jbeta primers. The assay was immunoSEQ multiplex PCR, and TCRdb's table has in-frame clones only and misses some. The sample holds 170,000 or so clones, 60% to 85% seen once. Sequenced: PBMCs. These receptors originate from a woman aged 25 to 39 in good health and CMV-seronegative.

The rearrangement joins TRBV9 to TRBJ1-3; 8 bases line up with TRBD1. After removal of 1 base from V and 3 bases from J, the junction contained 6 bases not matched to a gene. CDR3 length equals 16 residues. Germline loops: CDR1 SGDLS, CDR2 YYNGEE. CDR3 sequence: CASSVSPGGGGNTIYF. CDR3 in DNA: TGTGCCAGCAGCGTATCCCCAGGGGGCGGTGGAAACACCATATATTTT.

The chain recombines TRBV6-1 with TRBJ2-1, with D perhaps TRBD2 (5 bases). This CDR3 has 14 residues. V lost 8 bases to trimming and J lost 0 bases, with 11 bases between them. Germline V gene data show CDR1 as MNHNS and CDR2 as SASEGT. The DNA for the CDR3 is TGTGCCAGCTCTACTAGTCCCTCCTACAATGAGCAGTTCTTC. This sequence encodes CASSTSPSYNEQFF.

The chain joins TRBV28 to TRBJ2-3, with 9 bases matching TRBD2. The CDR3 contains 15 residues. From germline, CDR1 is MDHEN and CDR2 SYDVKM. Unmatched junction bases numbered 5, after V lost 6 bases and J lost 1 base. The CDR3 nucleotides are TGTGCCAGCAGAGCGAGCGGGGGGCGCACAGATACGCAGTATTTT. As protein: CASRASGGRTDTQYF.

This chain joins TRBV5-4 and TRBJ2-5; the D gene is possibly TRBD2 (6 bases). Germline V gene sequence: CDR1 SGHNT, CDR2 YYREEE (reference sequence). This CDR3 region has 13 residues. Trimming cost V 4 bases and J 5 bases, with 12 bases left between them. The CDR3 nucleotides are TGTGCCAGCAGCGGCGGGGATCGGGAGACCCAGTACTTC. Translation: CASSGGDRETQYF.

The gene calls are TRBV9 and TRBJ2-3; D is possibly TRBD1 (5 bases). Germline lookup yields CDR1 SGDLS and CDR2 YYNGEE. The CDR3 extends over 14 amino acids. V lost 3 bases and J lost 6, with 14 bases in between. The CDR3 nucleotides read TGTGCCAGCAGCGCCCCCAGGGTTCCCGATACGCAGTATTTT. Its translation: CASSAPRVPDTQYF.

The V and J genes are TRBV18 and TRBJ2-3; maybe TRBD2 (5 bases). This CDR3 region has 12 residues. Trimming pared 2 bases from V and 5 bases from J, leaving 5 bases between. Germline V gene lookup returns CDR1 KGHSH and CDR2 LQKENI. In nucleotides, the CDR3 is TGTGCCAGCTCACCAGCGGGAGATACGCAGTATTTT. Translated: CASSPAGDTQYF.

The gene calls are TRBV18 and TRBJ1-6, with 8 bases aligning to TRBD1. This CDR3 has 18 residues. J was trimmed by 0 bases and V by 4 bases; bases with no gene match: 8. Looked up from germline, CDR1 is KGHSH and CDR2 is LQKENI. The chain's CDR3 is CASSQDRALSSYNSPLHF. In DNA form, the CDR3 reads TGTGCCAGCTCACAGGACAGGGCCCTGAGCTCCTATAATTCACCCCTCCACTTT. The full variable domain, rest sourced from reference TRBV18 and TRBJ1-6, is NAGVMQNPRHLVRRRGQEARLRCSPMKGHSHVYWYRQLPEEGLKFMVYLQKENIIDESGMPKERFSAEFPKEGPSILRIQQVVRGDSAAYFCASSQDRALSSYNSPLHFGNGTRLTVT.

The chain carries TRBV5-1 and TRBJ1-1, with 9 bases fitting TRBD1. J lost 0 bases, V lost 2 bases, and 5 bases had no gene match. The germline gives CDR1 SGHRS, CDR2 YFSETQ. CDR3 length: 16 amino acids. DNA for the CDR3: TGCGCCAGCAGCTTACAGGGGGCCAGGATGAACACTGAAGCTTTCTTT. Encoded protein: CASSLQGARMNTEAFF.

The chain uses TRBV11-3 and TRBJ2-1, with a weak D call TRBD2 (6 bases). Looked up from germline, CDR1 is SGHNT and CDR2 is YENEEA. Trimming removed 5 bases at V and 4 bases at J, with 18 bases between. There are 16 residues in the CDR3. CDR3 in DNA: TGTGCCAGCAGCCAAAGTCTGGGCGGGGTGTACAATGAGCAGTTCTTC. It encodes CASSQSLGGVYNEQFF. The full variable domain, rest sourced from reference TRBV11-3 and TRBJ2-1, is EAGVVQSPRYKIIEKKQPVAFWCNPISGHNTLYWYLQNLGQGPELLIRYENEEAVDDSQLPKDRFSAERLKGVDSTLKIQPAELGDSAVYLCASSQSLGGVYNEQFFGPGTRLTVL.